Below, 24 T cell receptor beta chains from the same sample are listed, as sequenced in a study of blood T cells in healthy people across ages. With a J-beta primer mix and a sample-barcoded 5' primer, a second PCR ran about 7 to 11 cycles. Via MiXCR, TCRdb re-called the 5' RACE reads, giving one row per CDR3 protein. This table has 850,000 to 1,000,000 distinct CDR3 sequences, 45% to 50% appearing once. The sequenced sample consisted of blood. These receptor sequences come from a man in his thirties or forties in good health.

The CDR3: CSAKKSSGANVLTF. CDR3 in DNA: TGCAGTGCTAAGAAAAGCTCTGGGGCCAACGTCCTGACTTTC. The chain links TRBV20-1 to TRBJ2-6; the D is unclear. Germline lookup yields CDR1 DFQATT and CDR2 SNEGSKA (reference sequence). V lost 4 bases, J lost 0 bases, and 7 bases lay in between. CDR3 length equals 14 residues.

This clonotype was seen only a few times. The V gene is TRBV4-1, the J gene TRBJ2-5; 7 nucleotides match TRBD2. Germline CDR1 is MGHRA and CDR2 is YSYEKL. The CDR3 consists of 15 residues. J lost 5 bases, V lost 2 bases, and 8 bases had no gene match. The CDR3 DNA reads as TGCGCCAGCAGCCAATCTAAGACTAGCCGCGAGACCCAGTACTTC. Translating gives CASSQSKTSRETQYF.

The chain links TRBV27 to TRBJ2-1; 11 bases agree with TRBD1. The CDR3 contains 15 residues. The trim removed 4 bases at V and 3 bases at J, leaving 2 bases unmatched. Germline CDR1 is MNHEY and CDR2 is SMNVEV (reference sequence). Written as DNA, the CDR3 is TGTGCCAGCAGTTGGGACAGGGGGTACTACAATGAGCAGTTCTTC. Its protein is CASSWDRGYYNEQFF.

This chain connects TRBV27 to TRBJ1-1; possibly TRBD1 for D (5 bases). Looked up from germline, CDR1 is MNHEY and CDR2 is SMNVEV (reference sequence). Between the trimmed V and J ends, which lost 5 bases and 4 bases, there was a span of 17 bases. The CDR3 is made up of 15 amino acids. The CDR3 here is CASSPMGRGFTEAFF. In DNA, the CDR3 is TGTGCCAGCAGTCCGATGGGACGGGGGTTCACTGAAGCTTTCTTT.

This sequence joins TRBV7-2 and TRBJ2-3; D not resolved. The germline CDR1 and CDR2 sequences are SGHTA and FQGNSA. The CDR3 loop spans 13 amino acids. The V end was cut by 5 bases, the J end by 5 bases, with 11 bases between. The CDR3 DNA reads as TGTGCCAGCAGCGCAGAGACTCTAGATACGCAGTATTTT. Translation gives CASSAETLDTQYF.

This clonotype was observed a few times. The J gene is TRBJ2-1, the V gene TRBV7-2; 9 bases map to TRBD1. CDR1 is SGHTA, CDR2 FQGNSA, per germline. V was clipped by 5 bases and J by 5 bases; unmatched bases: 7. This CDR3 has 15 amino acids. CDR3 coding DNA: TGTGCCAGCAGCCTCGACAGGGGGGATAACAATGAGCAGTTCTTC. This gives the protein CASSLDRGDNNEQFF.

The chain links TRBV5-6 to TRBJ1-4; D not resolved. Deletions cut 4 bases from V and 8 bases from J, with 18 bases between. The CDR3 totals 15 residues. From germline, CDR1 is SGHDT and CDR2 YYEEEE. The CDR3 reads CASSHSGEAREKLFF. The CDR3 DNA reads TGTGCCAGCAGCCACAGTGGGGAGGCGAGGGAAAAACTGTTTTTT.

There are a few counts of this clonotype. This chain joins TRBV6-5 and TRBJ2-4, with unresolved D. Germline V gene lookup returns CDR1 MNHEY and CDR2 SVGAGI. CDR3 length: 12 residues. V lost 11 bases to trimming and J lost 2 bases, with 10 bases between them. In DNA form, the CDR3 reads TGTGCCGCCGGGCAATCCAAAAACATTCAGTACTTC. It encodes CAAGQSKNIQYF.

This chain links TRBV15 with TRBJ2-7, with 10 bases aligning to TRBD1. J gave up 5 bases and V 8 bases, and 15 bases lay outside the gene matches. This CDR3 contains 16 residues. Per the germline V gene, CDR1 is LNHNV and CDR2 is YYDKDF (reference sequence). CDR3 DNA sequence: TGTGCCACCCACCTCGGAACGGGACAGGGGACCCACGAGCAGTACTTC. Translated, it gives CATHLGTGQGTHEQYF.

The chain carries TRBV20-1 and TRBJ1-5; D possibly corresponds to TRBD1 (6 bases). Germline lookup yields CDR1 DFQATT and CDR2 SNEGSKA (reference sequence). The CDR3 runs to 8 residues. V was clipped by 6 bases and J by 15 bases, with 9 bases between them. The CDR3 sequence: CSALDRHF. The DNA for the CDR3 is TGCAGTGCCTTGGACAGGCATTTT.

This clonotype has only a few counts. Being one base from a much bigger clone, this may be a read error. The rearrangement uses TRBV20-1 and TRBJ2-5; D uncertain. V lost 0 bases and J lost 11, with 22 bases in between. Germline CDR1 reads DFQATT; CDR2 reads SNEGSKA (reference sequence). The CDR3 loop spans 15 amino acids. The CDR3 DNA follows: TGCAGTGCTAGAGACCGACCTTTAACAAGGCCGGAGCAGTACTTC. Protein product: CSARDRPLTRPEQYF.

The V gene is TRBV7-2, the J gene TRBJ2-7; D gene uncertain. The CDR3 runs to 15 residues. Germline lookup yields CDR1 SGHTA and CDR2 FQGNSA. Deletions cut 5 bases from V and 0 bases from J, with 14 bases between. The CDR3 loop is CASSRHRTGSYEQYF. Here the CDR3 DNA reads TGTGCCAGCAGCCGGCACAGAACTGGCTCCTACGAGCAGTACTTC.

This rearrangement joins TRBV21-1 to TRBJ1-5. TRBV21-1 is shown as a pseudogene. The CDR3 runs to 16 residues. CDR3 sequence reads: CASRKGSSSSNQPQHF. The CDR3 DNA reads as TGTGCCAGCAGAAAAGGGTCCAGCAGTAGCAATCAGCCCCAGCATTTT.

V usage is TRBV5-1 and J usage is TRBJ1-2; 9 bases line up with TRBD1. Germline CDR1 SGHRS, CDR2 YFSETQ. Trimming cost V 7 bases and J 10 bases; bases outside gene matches: 5. The CDR3 loop spans 11 amino acids. The CDR3 DNA is TGCGCCAGCGGGACAGGGTCGGACTACACCTTC. This gives the protein CASGTGSDYTF.

This clonotype was detected many times. This chain links TRBV7-2 with TRBJ2-7, with D possibly being TRBD1 (5 bases). The germline V gene encodes CDR1 SGHTA and CDR2 FQGNSA. This CDR3 region has 15 residues. The germline V and J ends were trimmed by 1 base and 7 bases, with 17 bases remaining between them. DNA of the CDR3: TGTGCCAGCAGCTTAGGGGCAGGGCCCTCTGGAGAGCAGTACTTC. The encoded protein is CASSLGAGPSGEQYF.

This rearrangement joins TRBV7-2 to TRBJ2-4; weak D call: TRBD1 (6 bases). The closer fit of TRBJ2-7 to the DNA end suggests the J call may be wrong. CDR3 length equals 12 residues. Germline-derived CDR1 and CDR2 are SGHTA and FQGNSA. This CDR3 reads CASQGRTVEQYF. CDR3 sequence (DNA): TGTGCCAGTCAGGGTAGGACAGTCGAGCAGTACTTC.

This clonotype was seen once. The rearrangement links TRBV29-1 to TRBJ2-5, with a weak D call TRBD2 (7 bases). Per the germline V gene, CDR1 is SQVTM and CDR2 is ANQGSEA. V dropped 3 bases and J dropped 11 bases, with 13 bases sitting between them. This CDR3 comprises 11 residues. CDR3 residues: CSVEGAGEQYF. CDR3 DNA sequence: TGCAGCGTTGAGGGGGCGGGGGAGCAGTACTTC.

This clonotype was observed a few times. The chain combines TRBV20-1 with TRBJ2-3; 8 bases are shared with TRBD2. Germline assignment: CDR1 DFQATT and CDR2 SNEGSKA (reference sequence). CDR3 length: 16 amino acids. V lost 5 bases and J lost 4; bases outside the gene matches: 14. CDR3 in DNA: TGCAGTGCTCCCCGTCCCATACGGGGGGGCGCAGATACGCAGTATTTT. It is translated as CSAPRPIRGGADTQYF.

This rearrangement joins TRBV7-2 to TRBJ2-4, with D tentatively TRBD1 or TRBD2 (6 bases each). Trimming removed 4 bases from V and 1 base from J, with 14 bases in between. This CDR3 has 16 residues. Germline assignment: CDR1 SGHTA and CDR2 FQGNSA. CDR3 sequence reads: CASSSEGGLAKNIQYF. As DNA, the CDR3 is TGTGCCAGCAGCTCTGAGGGGGGACTGGCCAAAAACATTCAGTACTTC.

The chain recombines TRBV6-1 with TRBJ2-5; 7 bases align to TRBD1. Judging by the DNA end, TRBJ2-7 fits better; the J call may be wrong. The germline CDR1 and CDR2 sequences are MNHNS and SASEGT. The CDR3 extends over 15 amino acids. The CDR3 loop is CASSEVEQGIYEQYF. The CDR3 DNA reads as TGTGCCAGCAGTGAGGTAGAACAGGGGATCTACGAGCAGTACTTC.

This clonotype has ten or more counts. The chain recombines TRBV12-3 or TRBV12-4 with TRBJ1-2; maybe TRBD1 (5 bases). The V end was cut by 4 bases, the J end by 7 bases, with 13 bases between. This CDR3 is 13 amino acids long. The CDR3 loop is CASSSLAGGGYTF. The CDR3 region has the DNA TGTGCCAGCAGTTCCCTCGCGGGGGGTGGCTACACCTTC.

This clonotype was seen ten or more times. This clone may be a read error of a much larger clone one base away. The V gene is TRBV11-2, the J gene TRBJ2-1; D remains unclear. The CDR3 sequence is 14 residues long. Germline V gene data show CDR1 as SGHAT and CDR2 as FQNNGV. Trimming removed 1 base from V and 5 bases from J, with 9 bases in between. The DNA of the CDR3 is TGTGCCAGCAGCTTAGGAGCAAGCCACAATGAGCAGTTCTTC. Translated: CASSLGASHNEQFF.

This chain connects TRBV20-1 to TRBJ2-3, with 13 bases matching TRBD2. The CDR3 totals 16 residues. Germline V gene sequence: CDR1 DFQATT, CDR2 SNEGSKA (reference sequence). With 1 base clipped from V and 2 bases from J, the junction kept 3 bases outside the gene matches. CDR3: CSARVTSGGFTDTQYF. The CDR3 DNA reads as TGCAGTGCTAGAGTGACTAGCGGGGGGTTCACAGATACGCAGTATTTT.

The chain's CDR3 is CSVEETSWGEQFF. DNA of the CDR3: TGCAGCGTTGAAGAAACTAGCTGGGGTGAGCAGTTCTTC. This chain uses TRBV29-1 with TRBJ2-1; weak D call: TRBD2 (6 bases). V was pared by 0 bases and J by 9 bases, with 12 bases between. Germline values: CDR1 SQVTM, CDR2 ANQGSEA. The CDR3 is 13 amino acids.